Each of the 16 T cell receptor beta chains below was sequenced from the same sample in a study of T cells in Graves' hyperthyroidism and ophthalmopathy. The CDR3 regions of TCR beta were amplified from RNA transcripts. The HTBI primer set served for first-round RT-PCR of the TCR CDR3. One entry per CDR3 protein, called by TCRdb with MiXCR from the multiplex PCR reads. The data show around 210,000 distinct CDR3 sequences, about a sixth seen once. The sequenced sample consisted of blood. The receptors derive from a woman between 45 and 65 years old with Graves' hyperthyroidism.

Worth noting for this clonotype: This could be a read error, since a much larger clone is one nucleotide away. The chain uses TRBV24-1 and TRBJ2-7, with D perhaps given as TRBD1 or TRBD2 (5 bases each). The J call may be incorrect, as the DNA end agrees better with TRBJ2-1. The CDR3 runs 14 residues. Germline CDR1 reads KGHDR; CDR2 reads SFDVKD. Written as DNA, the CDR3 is TGTGCCACCAGTGCCTCGGGACGGACCTACGAGCAGTTCTTC. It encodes CATSASGRTYEQFF.

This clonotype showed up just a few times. DNA for the CDR3: TGTGCCAGCTCACCATCGGTAGGGTCCTACAATGAGCAGTTCTTC. It yields the protein CASSPSVGSYNEQFF. The genes are TRBV18 and TRBJ2-1, with D uncertain. This CDR3 is 15 amino acids long. Trimming took off 2 bases at V and 1 base at J, with 9 bases between the two ends. CDR1 and CDR2 (germline): KGHSH, LQKENI.

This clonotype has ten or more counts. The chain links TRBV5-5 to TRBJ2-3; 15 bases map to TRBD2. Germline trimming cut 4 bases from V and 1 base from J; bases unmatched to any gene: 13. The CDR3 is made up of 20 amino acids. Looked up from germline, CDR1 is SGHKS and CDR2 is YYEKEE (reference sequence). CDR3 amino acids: CASSRRGLAGGLQGTDTQYF. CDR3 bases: TGTGCCAGCAGCCGGAGAGGACTAGCGGGAGGGCTTCAGGGCACAGATACGCAGTATTTT.

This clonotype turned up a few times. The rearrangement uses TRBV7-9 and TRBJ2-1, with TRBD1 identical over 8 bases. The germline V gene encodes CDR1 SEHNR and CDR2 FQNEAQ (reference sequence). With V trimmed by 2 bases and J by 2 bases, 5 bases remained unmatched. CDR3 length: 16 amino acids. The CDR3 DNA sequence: TGTGCCAGCAGCTTACCTCGGGACAGGCCCTACAATGAGCAGTTCTTC. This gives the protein CASSLPRDRPYNEQFF.

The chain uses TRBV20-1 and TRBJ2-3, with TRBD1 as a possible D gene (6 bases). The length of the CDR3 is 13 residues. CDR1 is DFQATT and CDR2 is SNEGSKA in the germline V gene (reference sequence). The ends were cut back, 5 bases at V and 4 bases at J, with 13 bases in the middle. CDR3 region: CSADRSGADTQYF. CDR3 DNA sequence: TGCAGTGCTGACCGATCAGGGGCAGATACGCAGTATTTT.

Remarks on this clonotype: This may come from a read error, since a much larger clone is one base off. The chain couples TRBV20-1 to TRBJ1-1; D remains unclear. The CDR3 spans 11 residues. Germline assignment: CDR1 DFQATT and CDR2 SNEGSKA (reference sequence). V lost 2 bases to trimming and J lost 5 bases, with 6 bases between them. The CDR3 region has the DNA TGCAGTGCTAGACATGGGACTGAAGCTTTCTTT. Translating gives CSARHGTEAFF.

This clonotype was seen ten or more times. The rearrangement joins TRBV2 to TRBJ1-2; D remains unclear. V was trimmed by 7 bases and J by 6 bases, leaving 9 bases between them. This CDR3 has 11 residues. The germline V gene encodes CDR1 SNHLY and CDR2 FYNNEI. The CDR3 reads CASKFRDGYTF. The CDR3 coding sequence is TGTGCCAGCAAGTTTCGGGATGGCTACACCTTC.

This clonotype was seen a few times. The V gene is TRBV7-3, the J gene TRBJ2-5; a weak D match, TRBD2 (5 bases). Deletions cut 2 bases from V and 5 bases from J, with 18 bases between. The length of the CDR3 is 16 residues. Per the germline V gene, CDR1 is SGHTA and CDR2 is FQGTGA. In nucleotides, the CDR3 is TGTGCCAGCAGCTTACGAGGGCTCCCGGTATTGGAGACCCAGTACTTC. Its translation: CASSLRGLPVLETQYF. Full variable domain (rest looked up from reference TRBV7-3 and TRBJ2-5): GAGVSQTPSNKVTEKGKYVELRCDPISGHTALYWYRQSLGQGPEFLIYFQGTGAADDSGLPNDRFFAVRPEGSVSTLKIQRTERGDSAVYLCASSLRGLPVLETQYFGPGTRLLVL.

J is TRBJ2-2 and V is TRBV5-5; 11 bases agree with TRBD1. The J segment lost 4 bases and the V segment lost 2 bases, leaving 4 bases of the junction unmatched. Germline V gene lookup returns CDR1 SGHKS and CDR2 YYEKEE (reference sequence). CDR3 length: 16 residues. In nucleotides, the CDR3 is TGTGCCAGCAGCTTCTCCGGGACAGGGGGCACCGGGGAGCTGTTTTTT. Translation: CASSFSGTGGTGELFF.

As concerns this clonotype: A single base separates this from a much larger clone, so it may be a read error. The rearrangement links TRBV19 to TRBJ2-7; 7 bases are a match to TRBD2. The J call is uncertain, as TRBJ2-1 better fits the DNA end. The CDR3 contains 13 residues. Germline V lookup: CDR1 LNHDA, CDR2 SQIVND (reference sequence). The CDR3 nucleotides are TGTGCCAGTAGTTTCGGGACTAACTACGAGCAGTTCTTC. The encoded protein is CASSFGTNYEQFF.

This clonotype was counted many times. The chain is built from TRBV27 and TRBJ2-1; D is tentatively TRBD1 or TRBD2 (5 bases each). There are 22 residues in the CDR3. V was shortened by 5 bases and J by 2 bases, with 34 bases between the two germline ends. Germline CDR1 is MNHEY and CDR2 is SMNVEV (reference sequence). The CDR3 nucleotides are TGTGCCAGCAGTGCCCCCTCGACCGGGACCAACCTACTCCTTGACACCTACAATGAGCAGTTCTTC. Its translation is CASSAPSTGTNLLLDTYNEQFF.

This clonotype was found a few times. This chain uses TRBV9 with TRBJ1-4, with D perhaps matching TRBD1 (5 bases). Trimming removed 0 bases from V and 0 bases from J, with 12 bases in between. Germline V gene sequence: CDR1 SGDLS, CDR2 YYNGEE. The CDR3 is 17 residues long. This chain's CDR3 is CASSVGVGTTTNEKLFF. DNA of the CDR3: TGTGCCAGCAGCGTAGGTGTAGGGACTACAACTAATGAAAAACTGTTTTTT.

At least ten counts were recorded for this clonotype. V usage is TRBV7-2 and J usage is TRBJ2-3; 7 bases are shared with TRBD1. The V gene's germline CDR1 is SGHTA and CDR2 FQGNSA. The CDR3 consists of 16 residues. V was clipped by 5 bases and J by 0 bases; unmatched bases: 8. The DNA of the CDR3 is TGTGCCAGCAGCGCACGACAGGGTGGAAGCACAGATACGCAGTATTTT. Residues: CASSARQGGSTDTQYF.

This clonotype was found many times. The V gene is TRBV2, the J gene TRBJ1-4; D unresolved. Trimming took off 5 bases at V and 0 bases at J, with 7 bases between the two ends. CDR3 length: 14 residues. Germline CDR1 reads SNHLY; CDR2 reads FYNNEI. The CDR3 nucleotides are TGTGCCAGCAGTCGGCGCGCAACTAATGAAAAACTGTTTTTT. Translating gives CASSRRATNEKLFF.

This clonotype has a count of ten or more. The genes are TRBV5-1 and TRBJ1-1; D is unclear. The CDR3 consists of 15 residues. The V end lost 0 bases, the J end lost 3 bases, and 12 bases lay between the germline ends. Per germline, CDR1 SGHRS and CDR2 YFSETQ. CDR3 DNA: TGCGCCAGCAGCTTGGACGGTGGAAGAGACACTGAAGCTTTCTTT. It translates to CASSLDGGRDTEAFF.

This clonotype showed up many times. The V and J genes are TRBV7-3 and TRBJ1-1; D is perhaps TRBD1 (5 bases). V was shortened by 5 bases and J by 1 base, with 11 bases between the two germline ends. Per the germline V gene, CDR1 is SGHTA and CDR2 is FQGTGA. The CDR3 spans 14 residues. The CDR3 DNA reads TGTGCCAGCAGCCCGGGACCCGAGAACACTGAAGCTTTCTTT. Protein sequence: CASSPGPENTEAFF.